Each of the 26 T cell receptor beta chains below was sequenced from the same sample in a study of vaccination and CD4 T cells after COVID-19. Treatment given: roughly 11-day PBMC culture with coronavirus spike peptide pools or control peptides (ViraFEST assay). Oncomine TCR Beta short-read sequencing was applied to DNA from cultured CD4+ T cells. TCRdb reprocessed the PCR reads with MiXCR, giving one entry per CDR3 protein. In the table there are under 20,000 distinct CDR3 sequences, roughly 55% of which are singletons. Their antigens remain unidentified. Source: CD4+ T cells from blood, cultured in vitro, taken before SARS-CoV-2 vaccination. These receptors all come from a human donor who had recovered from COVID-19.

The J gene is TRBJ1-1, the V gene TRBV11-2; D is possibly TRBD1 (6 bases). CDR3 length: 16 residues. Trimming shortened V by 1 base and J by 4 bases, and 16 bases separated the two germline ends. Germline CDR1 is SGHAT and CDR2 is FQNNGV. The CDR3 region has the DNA TGTGCCAGCAGCTTAGTCAGCAGGGGAGGTGGCACTGAAGCTTTCTTT. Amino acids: CASSLVSRGGGTEAFF.

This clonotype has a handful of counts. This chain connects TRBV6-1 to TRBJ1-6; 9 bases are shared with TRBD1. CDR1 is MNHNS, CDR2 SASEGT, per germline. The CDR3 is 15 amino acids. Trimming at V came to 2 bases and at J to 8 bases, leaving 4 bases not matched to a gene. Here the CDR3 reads CASSEIGQGHSPLHF. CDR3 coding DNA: TGTGCCAGCAGTGAAATTGGACAGGGGCATTCACCCCTCCACTTT.

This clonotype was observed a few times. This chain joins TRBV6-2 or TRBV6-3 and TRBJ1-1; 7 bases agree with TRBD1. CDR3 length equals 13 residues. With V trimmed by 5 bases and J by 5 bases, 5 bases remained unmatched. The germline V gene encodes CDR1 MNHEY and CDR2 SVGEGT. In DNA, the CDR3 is TGTGCCAGCAGTCGGACAGGAATGACTGAAGCTTTCTTT. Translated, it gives CASSRTGMTEAFF.

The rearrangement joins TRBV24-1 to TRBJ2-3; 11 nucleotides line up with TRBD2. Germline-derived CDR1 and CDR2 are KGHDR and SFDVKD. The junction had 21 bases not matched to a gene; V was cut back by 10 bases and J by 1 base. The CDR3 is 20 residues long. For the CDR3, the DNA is TGTGCCACGATAAGCCCGGGACTAGCGGATTACCCCGCCGGCACAGATACGCAGTATTTT. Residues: CATISPGLADYPAGTDTQYF.

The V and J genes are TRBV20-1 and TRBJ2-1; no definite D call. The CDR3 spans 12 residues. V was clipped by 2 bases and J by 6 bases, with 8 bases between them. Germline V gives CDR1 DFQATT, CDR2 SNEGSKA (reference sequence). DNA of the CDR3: TGCAGTGCTAGACTCCCCACCAATGAGCAGTTCTTC. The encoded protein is CSARLPTNEQFF.

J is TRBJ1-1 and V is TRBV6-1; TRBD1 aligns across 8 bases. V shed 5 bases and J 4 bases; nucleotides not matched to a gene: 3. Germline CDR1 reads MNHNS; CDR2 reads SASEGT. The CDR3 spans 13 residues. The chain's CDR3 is CASSPTGATEAFF. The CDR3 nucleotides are TGTGCCAGCAGTCCGACAGGGGCCACTGAAGCTTTCTTT.

In DNA, the CDR3 is TGTGCCAGCAGTGTCCTGGGGACAGGGGACACCGGGGAGCTGTTTTTT. Amino acids: CASSVLGTGDTGELFF. The rearrangement links TRBV6-1 to TRBJ2-2; the match to TRBD1 covers 10 bases. From germline, CDR1 is MNHNS and CDR2 SASEGT. The CDR3 extends over 16 amino acids. V shed 4 bases and J 3 bases; nucleotides not matched to a gene: 5.

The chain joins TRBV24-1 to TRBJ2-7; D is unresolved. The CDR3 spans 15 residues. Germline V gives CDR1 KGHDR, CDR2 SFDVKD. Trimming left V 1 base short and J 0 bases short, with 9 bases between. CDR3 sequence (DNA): TGTGCCACCAGTGATTTCCGCGGTCACTCCTACGAGCAGTACTTC. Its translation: CATSDFRGHSYEQYF.

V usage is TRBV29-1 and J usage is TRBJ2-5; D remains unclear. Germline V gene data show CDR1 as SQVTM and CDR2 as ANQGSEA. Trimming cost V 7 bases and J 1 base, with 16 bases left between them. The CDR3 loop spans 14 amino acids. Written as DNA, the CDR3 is TGCAGCGCTGTCTTTGGCGGCAGCCAAGAGACCCAGTACTTC. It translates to CSAVFGGSQETQYF.

CDR3 sequence reads: CSATRVGNYGYTF. The CDR3 coding sequence is TGCAGTGCAACCCGGGTTGGTAACTATGGCTACACCTTC. The chain uses TRBV20-1 and TRBJ1-2; D is unclear. V lost 6 bases and J 1 base, leaving 12 bases between the germline ends. The CDR3 extends over 13 amino acids. CDR1 DFQATT and CDR2 SNEGSKA come from the germline V gene (reference sequence).

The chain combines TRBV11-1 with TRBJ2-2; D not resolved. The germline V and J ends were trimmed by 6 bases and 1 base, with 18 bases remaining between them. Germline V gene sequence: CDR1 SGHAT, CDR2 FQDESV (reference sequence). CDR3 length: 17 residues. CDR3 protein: CASSWRILTRNTGELFF. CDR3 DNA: TGTGCCAGCAGTTGGCGCATCCTTACACGGAACACCGGGGAGCTGTTTTTT.

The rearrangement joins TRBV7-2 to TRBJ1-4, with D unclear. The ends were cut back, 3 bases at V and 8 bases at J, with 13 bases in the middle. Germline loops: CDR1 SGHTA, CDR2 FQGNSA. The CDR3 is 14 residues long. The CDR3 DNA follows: TGTGCCAGCAGCTTGGGCCCTACTGGCGAAAAACTGTTTTTT. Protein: CASSLGPTGEKLFF.

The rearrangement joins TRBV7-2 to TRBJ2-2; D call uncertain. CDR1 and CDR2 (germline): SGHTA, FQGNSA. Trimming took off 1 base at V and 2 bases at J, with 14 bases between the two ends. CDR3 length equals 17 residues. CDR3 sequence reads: CASSLDQSRVNTGELFF. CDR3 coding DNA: TGTGCCAGCAGCTTAGATCAATCCCGGGTTAACACCGGGGAGCTGTTTTTT.

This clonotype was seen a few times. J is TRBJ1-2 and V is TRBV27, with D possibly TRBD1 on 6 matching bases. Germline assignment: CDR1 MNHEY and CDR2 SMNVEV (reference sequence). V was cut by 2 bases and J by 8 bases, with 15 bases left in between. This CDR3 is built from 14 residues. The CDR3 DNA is TGTGCCAGCAGTTTAGCGGTTGCGGGGGGCGGCTACACCTTC. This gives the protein CASSLAVAGGGYTF.

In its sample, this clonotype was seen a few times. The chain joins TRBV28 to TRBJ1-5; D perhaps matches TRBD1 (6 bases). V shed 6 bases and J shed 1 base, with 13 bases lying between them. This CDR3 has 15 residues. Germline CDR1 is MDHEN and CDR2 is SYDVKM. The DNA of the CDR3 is TGTGCCAGCAGGACGGGGGGGCTGAGCAATCAGCCCCAGCATTTT. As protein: CASRTGGLSNQPQHF.

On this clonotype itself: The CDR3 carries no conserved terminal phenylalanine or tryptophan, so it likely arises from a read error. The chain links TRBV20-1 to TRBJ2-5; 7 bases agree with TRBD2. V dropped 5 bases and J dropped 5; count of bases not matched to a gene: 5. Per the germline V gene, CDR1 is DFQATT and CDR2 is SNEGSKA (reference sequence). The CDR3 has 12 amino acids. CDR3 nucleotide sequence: TGCAGTGCTGGGACTACTGGGGAGACCCAGTACCTC. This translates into CSAGTTGETQYL.

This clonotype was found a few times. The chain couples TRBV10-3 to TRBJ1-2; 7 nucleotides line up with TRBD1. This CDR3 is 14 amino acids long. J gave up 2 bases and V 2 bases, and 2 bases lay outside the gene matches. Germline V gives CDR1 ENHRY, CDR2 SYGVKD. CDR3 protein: CAISEPGQNYGYTF. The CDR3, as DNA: TGTGCCATCAGTGAGCCGGGACAGAACTATGGCTACACCTTC.

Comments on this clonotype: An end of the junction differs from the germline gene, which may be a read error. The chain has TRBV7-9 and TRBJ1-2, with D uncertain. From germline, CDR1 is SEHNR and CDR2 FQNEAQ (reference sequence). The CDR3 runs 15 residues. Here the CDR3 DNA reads TGTGCCAGCAGCCCGGATGGAGGGATCAACTATGGCTACGCCTTC. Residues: CASSPDGGINYGYAF.

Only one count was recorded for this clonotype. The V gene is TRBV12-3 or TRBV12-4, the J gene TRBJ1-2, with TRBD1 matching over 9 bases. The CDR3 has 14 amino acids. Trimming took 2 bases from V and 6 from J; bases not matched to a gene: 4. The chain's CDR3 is CASSLYGQGNGYTF. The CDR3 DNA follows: TGTGCCAGCAGTTTATACGGACAGGGGAATGGCTACACCTTC.

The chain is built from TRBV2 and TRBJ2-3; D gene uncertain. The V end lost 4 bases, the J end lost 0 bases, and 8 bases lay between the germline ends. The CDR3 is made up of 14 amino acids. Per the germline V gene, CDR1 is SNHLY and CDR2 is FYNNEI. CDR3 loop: CASSVMGSTDTQYF. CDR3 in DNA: TGTGCCAGCAGTGTAATGGGGAGCACAGATACGCAGTATTTT. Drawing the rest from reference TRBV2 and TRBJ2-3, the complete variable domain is EPEVTQTPSHQVTQMGQEVILRCVPISNHLYFYWYRQILGQKVEFLVSFYNNEISEKSEIFDDQFSVERPDGSNFTLKIRSTKLEDSAMYFCASSVMGSTDTQYFGPGTRLTVL.

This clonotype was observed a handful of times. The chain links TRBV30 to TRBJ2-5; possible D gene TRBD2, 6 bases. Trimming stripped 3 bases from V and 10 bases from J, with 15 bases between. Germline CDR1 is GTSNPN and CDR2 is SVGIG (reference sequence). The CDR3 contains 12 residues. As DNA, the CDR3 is TGTGCCTGGAGATCAGGACGGGGGATCCAGTACTTC. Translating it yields CAWRSGRGIQYF.

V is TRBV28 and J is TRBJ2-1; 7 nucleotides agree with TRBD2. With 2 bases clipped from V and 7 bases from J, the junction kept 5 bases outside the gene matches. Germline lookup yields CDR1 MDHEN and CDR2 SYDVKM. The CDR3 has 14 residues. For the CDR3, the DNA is TGTGCCAGCAGTTTACTAGCGGCTGTAAATGAGCAGTTCTTC. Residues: CASSLLAAVNEQFF. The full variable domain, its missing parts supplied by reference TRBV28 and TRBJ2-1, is DVKVTQSSRYLVKRTGEKVFLECVQDMDHENMFWYRQDPGLGLRLIYFSYDVKMKEKGDIPEGYSVSREKKERFSLILESASTNQTSMYLCASSLLAAVNEQFFGPGTRLTVL.

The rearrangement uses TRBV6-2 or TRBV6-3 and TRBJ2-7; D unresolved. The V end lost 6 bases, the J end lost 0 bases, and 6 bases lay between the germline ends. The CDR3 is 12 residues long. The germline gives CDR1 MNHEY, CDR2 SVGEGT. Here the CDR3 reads CASRVASYEQYF. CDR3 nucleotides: TGTGCCAGCAGGGTAGCCTCCTACGAGCAGTACTTC.

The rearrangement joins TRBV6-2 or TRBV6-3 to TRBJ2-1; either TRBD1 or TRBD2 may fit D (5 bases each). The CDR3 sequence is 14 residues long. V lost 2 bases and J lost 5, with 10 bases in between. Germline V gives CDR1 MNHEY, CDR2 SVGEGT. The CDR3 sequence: CASSYGGTHNEQFF. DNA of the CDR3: TGTGCCAGCAGTTACGGGGGAACCCACAATGAGCAGTTCTTC.

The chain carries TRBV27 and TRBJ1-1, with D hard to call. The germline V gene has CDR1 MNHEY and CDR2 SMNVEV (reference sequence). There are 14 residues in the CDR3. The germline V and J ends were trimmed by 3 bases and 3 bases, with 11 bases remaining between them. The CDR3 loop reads CASSFRAQDTEAFF. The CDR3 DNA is TGTGCCAGCAGTTTTAGGGCTCAGGACACTGAAGCTTTCTTT.

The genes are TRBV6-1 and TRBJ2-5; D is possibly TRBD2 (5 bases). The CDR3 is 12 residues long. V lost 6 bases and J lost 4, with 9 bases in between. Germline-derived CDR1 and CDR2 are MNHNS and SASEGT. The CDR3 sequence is CASRGDSETQYF. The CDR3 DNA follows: TGTGCCAGCAGGGGAGATTCAGAGACCCAGTACTTC.